This entry describes one TCR beta chain. Under the authors' procedure: The assay estimated nucleated cells by amplifying reference gene primers. This table comes from immunoSEQ multiplex PCR, and its TCRdb copy is limited to in-frame clones, with some not included. Clonal size and the V and J genes are those of that table, whereas D and trimming came from the DNA. The table records under 300,000 clones, 70% to 90% of them present only once. The data belong to a study of blood T cell repertoires in COVID-19. Study-wide context: Acute and convalescent COVID-19 samples came from the United States, Italy and Spain. Sources were T cells, B-cell-depleted T cells, or PBMCs; the material itself was cDNA or gDNA.

The clonotype originates from a man in his 60s who had recovered from COVID-19. Sequencing was performed on peripheral blood.

DNA for the CDR3: TGTGCCAGCACCGAGTTAAGAAGCGGGAGGCTATACGAGCAGTACTTC. The encoded protein is CASTELRSGRLYEQYF. The rearrangement uses TRBV2 and TRBJ2-7, with TRBD2 matching over 9 bases. Germline values: CDR1 SNHLY, CDR2 FYNNEI. The CDR3 totals 16 residues. V lost 7 bases to trimming and J lost 4 bases; unmatched junction nucleotides: 14. The entire variable domain, with the rest obtained from reference TRBV2 and TRBJ2-7, is as follows: EPEVTQTPSHQVTQMGQEVILRCVPISNHLYFYWYRQILGQKVEFLVSFYNNEISEKSEIFDDQFSVERPDGSNFTLKIRSTKLEDSAMYFCASTELRSGRLYEQYFGPGTRLTVT.